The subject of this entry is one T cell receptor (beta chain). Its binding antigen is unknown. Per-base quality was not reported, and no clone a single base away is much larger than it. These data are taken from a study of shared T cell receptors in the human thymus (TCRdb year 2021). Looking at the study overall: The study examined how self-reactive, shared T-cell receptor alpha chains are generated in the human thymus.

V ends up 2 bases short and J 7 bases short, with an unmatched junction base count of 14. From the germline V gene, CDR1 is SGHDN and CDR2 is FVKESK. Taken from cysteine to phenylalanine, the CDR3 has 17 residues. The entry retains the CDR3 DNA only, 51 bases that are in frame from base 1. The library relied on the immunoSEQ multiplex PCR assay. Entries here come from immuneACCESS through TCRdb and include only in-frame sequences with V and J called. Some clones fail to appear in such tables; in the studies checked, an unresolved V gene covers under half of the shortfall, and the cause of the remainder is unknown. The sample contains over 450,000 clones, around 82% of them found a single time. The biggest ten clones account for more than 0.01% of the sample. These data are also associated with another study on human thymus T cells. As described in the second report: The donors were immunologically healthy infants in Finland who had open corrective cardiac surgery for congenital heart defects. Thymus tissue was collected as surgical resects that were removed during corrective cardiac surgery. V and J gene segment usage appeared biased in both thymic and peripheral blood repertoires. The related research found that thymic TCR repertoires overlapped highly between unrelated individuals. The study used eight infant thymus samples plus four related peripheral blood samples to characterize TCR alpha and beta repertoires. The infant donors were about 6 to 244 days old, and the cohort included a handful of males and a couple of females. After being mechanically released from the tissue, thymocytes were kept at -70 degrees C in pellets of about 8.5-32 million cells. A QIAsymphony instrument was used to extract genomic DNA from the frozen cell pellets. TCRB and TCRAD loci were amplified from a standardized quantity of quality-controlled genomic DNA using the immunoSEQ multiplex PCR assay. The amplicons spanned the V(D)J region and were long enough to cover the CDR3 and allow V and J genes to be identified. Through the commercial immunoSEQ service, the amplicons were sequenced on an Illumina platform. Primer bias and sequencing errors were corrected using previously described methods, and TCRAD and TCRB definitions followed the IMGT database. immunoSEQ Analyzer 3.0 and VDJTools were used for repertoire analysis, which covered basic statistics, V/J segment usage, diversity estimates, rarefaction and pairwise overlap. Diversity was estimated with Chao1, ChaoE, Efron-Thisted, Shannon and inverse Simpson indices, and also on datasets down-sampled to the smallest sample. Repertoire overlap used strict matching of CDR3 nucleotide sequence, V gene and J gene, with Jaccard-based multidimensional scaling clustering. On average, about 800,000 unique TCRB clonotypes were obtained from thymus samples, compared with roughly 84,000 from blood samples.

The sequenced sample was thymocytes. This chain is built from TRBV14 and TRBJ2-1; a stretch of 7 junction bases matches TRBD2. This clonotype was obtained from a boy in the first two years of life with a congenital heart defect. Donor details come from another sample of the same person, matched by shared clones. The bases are TGTGCCAGCAGCCAACCGGGAAGGGACTACCGTTGGAATGAGCAGTTCTTC. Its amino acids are CASSQPGRDYRWNEQFF.